This TCR beta chain emerged from a study of blood T cell repertoires in COVID-19. On the study more broadly: PBMCs, B-cell-depleted T cells, or T cells provided the cDNA or gDNA that made up the material.

In the source study's methods: Estimates of nucleated cell counts were drawn from the amplification of reference gene primers. TCRdb's table, derived via immunoSEQ multiplex PCR, lists solely in-frame clones and lacks some. That table is the source of V, J and clone size, and D and trimming were worked out from the DNA. The table records about 160,000 clones, 70% to 80% of them present only once. Unmatched junction bases numbered 4, after V lost 7 bases and J lost 3 bases. CDR1 is KGHDR, CDR2 SFDVKD, per germline. CDR3 size: 13 residues. The chain recombines TRBV24-1 with TRBJ1-1, with 7 positions matching TRBD1. This clonotype originated in a man in his sixties with acute or convalescent COVID-19. Material for sequencing was peripheral blood. CDR3 in amino acids: CATRGQSDTEAFF. CDR3 nucleotide sequence: TGTGCCACCAGGGGACAGTCCGACACTGAAGCTTTCTTT.